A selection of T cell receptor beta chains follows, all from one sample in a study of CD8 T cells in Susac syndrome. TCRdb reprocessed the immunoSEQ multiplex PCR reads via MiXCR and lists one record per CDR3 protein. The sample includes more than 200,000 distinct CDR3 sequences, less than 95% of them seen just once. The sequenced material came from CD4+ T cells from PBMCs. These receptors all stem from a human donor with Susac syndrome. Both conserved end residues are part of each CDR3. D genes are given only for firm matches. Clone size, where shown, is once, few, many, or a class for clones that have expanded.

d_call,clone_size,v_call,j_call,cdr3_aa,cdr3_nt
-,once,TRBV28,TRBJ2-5,CASSGGQKETQYF,TGTGCCAGCAGTGGGGGGCAGAAGGAGACCCAGTACTTC
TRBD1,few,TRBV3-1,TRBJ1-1,CASSPRGDTEAFF,TGTGCCAGCAGCCCCAGGGGGGACACTGAAGCTTTCTTT
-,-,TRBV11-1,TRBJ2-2,CASSRGAGSSDTGELFF,TGTGCCAGCAGCCGGGGGGCAGGGTCTTCGGACACCGGGGAGCTGTTTTTT
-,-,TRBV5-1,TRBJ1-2,CASSWGLPSEMGYTF,TGCGCCAGCAGCTGGGGACTGCCCTCCGAAATGGGCTACACCTTC
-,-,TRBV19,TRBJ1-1,CAITDIYRTEAFF,TGTGCCATTACGGATATCTATCGTACTGAAGCTTTCTTT
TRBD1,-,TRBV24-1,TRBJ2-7,CATSDTTGDGEQYF,TGTGCCACCAGTGACACCACAGGGGATGGGGAGCAGTACTTC
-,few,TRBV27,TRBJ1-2,CASSPTANYGYTF,TGTGCCAGCAGTCCGACAGCGAACTATGGCTACACCTTC
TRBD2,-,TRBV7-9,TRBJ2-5,CASSLGLAGGTQETQYF,TGTGCCAGCAGCTTAGGGCTAGCGGGGGGGACCCAAGAGACCCAGTACTTC
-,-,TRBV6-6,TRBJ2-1,CASGGAAGNEQFF,TGTGCCAGTGGGGGGGCGGCGGGCAATGAGCAGTTCTTC
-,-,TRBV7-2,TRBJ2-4,CASSRRGGENIQYF,TGTGCCAGCAGCCGGAGGGGGGGCGAAAACATTCAGTACTTC
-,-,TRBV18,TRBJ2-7,CASSRSTEEQYF,TGTGCCAGCTCAAGATCAACAGAAGAGCAGTACTTC
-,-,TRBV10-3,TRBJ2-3,CAIRRSADTDTQYF,TGTGCCATCAGGCGCTCGGCGGATACAGATACGCAGTATTTT
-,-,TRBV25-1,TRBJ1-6,CASSFGLKGNSPLHF,TGTGCCAGCAGTTTTGGGTTAAAGGGTAATTCACCCCTCCACTTT
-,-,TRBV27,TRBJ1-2,CASSTRGGYGYTF,TGTGCCAGCAGTACCAGGGGAGGCTATGGCTACACCTTC
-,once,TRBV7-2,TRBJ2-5,CASSIGSEETQYF,TGTGCCAGCAGCATCGGGAGTGAGGAGACCCAGTACTTC
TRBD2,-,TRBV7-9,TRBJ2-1,CASSLSSGVYNEQFF,TGTGCCAGCAGCTTATCCAGCGGGGTATACAATGAGCAGTTCTTC
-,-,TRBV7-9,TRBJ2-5,CASSRLPETQYF,TGTGCCAGCAGTCGACTCCCAGAGACCCAGTACTTC
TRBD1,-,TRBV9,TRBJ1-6,CASSGRTGSNSPLHF,TGTGCCAGCAGCGGGAGGACAGGGAGCAATTCACCCCTCCACTTT
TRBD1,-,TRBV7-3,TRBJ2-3,CASSLVNGQGSADTQYF,TGTGCCAGCAGCTTAGTTAACGGACAGGGGAGCGCAGATACGCAGTATTTT
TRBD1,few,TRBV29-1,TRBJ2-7,CSVATGVSPYEQYF,TGCAGCGTCGCAACAGGGGTGTCCCCCTACGAGCAGTACTTC
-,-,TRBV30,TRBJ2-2,CAWSPPTGELFF,TGTGCCTGGAGTCCTCCCACCGGGGAGCTGTTTTTT
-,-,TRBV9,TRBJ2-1,CASSVDGGHFSEQFF,TGTGCCAGCAGCGTAGACGGGGGGCATTTTAGTGAGCAGTTCTTC
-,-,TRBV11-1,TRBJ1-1,CASTGIRNGGPSIEAFF,TGTGCCAGCACCGGAATTCGAAACGGGGGGCCCTCGATTGAAGCTTTCTTT
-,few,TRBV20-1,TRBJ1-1,CSARVGQGGTEAFF,TGCAGTGCTAGAGTTGGGCAGGGAGGCACTGAAGCTTTCTTT
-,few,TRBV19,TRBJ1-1,CASSAPGGGNTEAFF,TGTGCCAGTAGTGCCCCGGGAGGGGGGAACACTGAAGCTTTCTTT
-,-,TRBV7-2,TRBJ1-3,CASSPSFSSGNTIYF,TGTGCCAGCAGCCCTAGTTTTAGCTCTGGAAACACCATATATTTT
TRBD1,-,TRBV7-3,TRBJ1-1,CASSTQGTTEAFF,TGTGCCAGCAGCACACAGGGGACCACTGAAGCTTTCTTT
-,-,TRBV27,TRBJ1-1,CASSPLEQGSMNTEAFF,TGTGCCAGCAGTCCCCTCGAGCAGGGGAGCATGAACACTGAAGCTTTCTTT
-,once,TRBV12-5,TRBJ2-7,CASGLGSRDEQYF,TGTGCTAGTGGTTTGGGGTCCAGGGACGAGCAGTACTTC
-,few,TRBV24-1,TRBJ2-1,CATSDLGGNEQFF,TGTGCCACCAGTGACCTAGGGGGCAATGAGCAGTTCTTC
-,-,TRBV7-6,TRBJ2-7,CASSPLRSGEQYF,TGTGCCAGCAGCCCACTCCGTAGTGGGGAGCAGTACTTC
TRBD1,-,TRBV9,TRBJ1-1,CASSFHPGTGNTEAFF,TGTGCCAGCAGCTTTCACCCTGGGACAGGGAACACTGAAGCTTTCTTT
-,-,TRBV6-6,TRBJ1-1,CASSSEGRTEAFF,TGTGCCAGCAGTTCCGAGGGGAGAACTGAAGCTTTCTTT
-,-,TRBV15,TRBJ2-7,CATSREGVSYEQYF,TGTGCCACCAGCAGAGAAGGGGTTTCCTACGAGCAGTACTTC
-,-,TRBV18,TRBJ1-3,CASSPAVENTIYF,TGTGCCAGCTCACCGGCCGTCGAAAACACCATATATTTT
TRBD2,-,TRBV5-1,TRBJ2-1,CASALGGGSYNEQFF,TGCGCCAGCGCCCTGGGCGGGGGTTCCTACAATGAGCAGTTCTTC
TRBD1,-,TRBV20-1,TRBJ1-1,CSARDLGGRGPNTEAFF,TGCAGTGCTAGAGATCTAGGTGGCAGGGGGCCAAACACTGAAGCTTTCTTT
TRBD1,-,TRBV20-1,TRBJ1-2,CSAREPQGINYGYTF,TGCAGTGCTAGAGAACCACAGGGGATTAACTATGGCTACACCTTC
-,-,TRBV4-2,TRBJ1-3,CASSRTETGNTIYF,TGTGCCAGCAGCCGGACAGAAACTGGAAACACCATATATTTT
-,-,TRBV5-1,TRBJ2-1,CASSETTGLKFF,TGCGCCAGCAGCGAAACGACAGGTCTGAAGTTCTTC
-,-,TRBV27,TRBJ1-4,CASSPPGVEKLFF,TGTGCCAGCAGTCCCCCAGGGGTCGAAAAACTGTTTTTT
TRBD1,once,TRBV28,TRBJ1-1,CASSLLDRAVGTEAFF,TGTGCCAGCAGTTTACTTGACAGGGCCGTCGGCACTGAAGCTTTCTTT
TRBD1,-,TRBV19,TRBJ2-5,CASSGQGQETQYF,TGTGCCAGTAGTGGACAGGGCCAAGAGACCCAGTACTTC
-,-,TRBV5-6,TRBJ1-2,CASRFTSDYGYTF,TGTGCCAGCAGATTTACGTCGGACTATGGCTACACCTTC
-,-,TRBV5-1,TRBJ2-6,CASSPRPSGANVLTF,TGCGCCAGCAGCCCCCGCCCGAGTGGGGCCAACGTCCTGACTTTC
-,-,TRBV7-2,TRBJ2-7,CASSWKTGSYEQYF,TGTGCCAGCAGCTGGAAGACAGGTTCCTACGAGCAGTACTTC
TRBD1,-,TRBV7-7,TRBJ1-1,CASSPRQGDGTEAFF,TGTGCTAGCAGCCCGAGACAGGGAGACGGCACTGAAGCTTTCTTT
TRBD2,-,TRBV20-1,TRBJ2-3,CSATLSTSGGGTQYF,TGCAGTGCGACCCTCTCGACTAGCGGGGGGGGTACGCAGTATTTT
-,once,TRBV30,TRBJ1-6,CAGSRQNSPLHF,TGTGCCGGCAGCCGACAGAATTCACCCCTCCACTTT
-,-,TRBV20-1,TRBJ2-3,CSAIGAFGQHRDTQYF,TGCAGTGCTATCGGGGCGTTCGGCCAACACAGAGATACGCAGTATTTT
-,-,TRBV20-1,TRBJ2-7,CSASPGGGGGYEQYF,TGCAGTGCTAGCCCGGGCGGAGGGGGGGGCTACGAGCAGTACTTC
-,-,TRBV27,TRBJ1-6,CASRTSRGRSPLHF,TGTGCCAGCAGGACGAGTCGTGGGCGGTCACCCCTCCACTTT
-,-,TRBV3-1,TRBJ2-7,CASSHDREQYF,TGTGCCAGCAGCCACGACAGGGAGCAGTACTTC
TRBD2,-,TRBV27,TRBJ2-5,CACGGDQETQYF,TGTGCCTGCGGGGGAGACCAAGAGACCCAGTACTTC
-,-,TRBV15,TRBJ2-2,CATSRDRGGVTGELFF,TGTGCCACCAGCAGAGATAGGGGGGGTGTCACCGGGGAGCTGTTTTTT
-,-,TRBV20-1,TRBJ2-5,CSATKGGPQETQYF,TGCAGTGCTACGAAGGGGGGACCCCAAGAGACCCAGTACTTC
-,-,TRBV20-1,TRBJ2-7,CSARDTAGGYEQYF,TGCAGTGCTAGAGACACCGCCGGGGGCTACGAGCAGTACTTC
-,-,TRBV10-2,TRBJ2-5,CASSATGPQETQYF,TGCGCCAGCAGTGCGACCGGCCCCCAAGAGACCCAGTACTTC
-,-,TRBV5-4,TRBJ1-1,CASSLGHSEAFF,TGTGCCAGCAGCTTGGGTCACTCTGAAGCTTTCTTT